This entry describes one T cell receptor beta chain. This entry belongs to a study of T cell changes during pregnancy in multiple sclerosis. Produced via immunoSEQ multiplex PCR; TCRdb's table is partial and in-frame only. There are over 90,000 clones in the sample; 85% to 95% occur only once, and roughly 0.99% lies in the top ten. This sample comprised peripheral blood, obtained after pregnancy. The TCR comes from a female donor with multiple sclerosis, enrolled in a pregnancy study.

DNA of the CDR3: TGTGCCAGCAGTACCAGACTAGCGGGTTGGGGGGAGACCCAGTACTTC. It translates to CASSTRLAGWGETQYF. The chain employs TRBV28 and TRBJ2-5, with 10 bases fitting TRBD2. This CDR3 is built from 16 residues. The junction had 11 bases not matched to a gene; V was cut back by 5 bases and J by 5 bases. Germline V CDR1 and CDR2: MDHEN, SYDVKM.